Below are 25 T cell receptor beta chains sequenced from a single sample in a study of T cell responses to AZD1222 COVID-19 vaccine. TCRdb keeps only in-frame clones here, not all; method: immunoSEQ multiplex PCR. Here the sample spans around 150,000 clones, roughly 92% being singletons. The sample here was peripheral blood, taken on day 0 of AZD1222 vaccination. These receptor sequences come from an adult in good health.

The rearrangement joins TRBV3-1 (or the pseudogene TRBV3-2) to TRBJ2-1; 8 nucleotides line up with TRBD1. The CDR3 has 17 amino acids. From germline, CDR1 is LGHDT and CDR2 YNNKEL (reference sequence). J gave up 7 bases and V 0 bases, and 11 bases lay outside the gene matches. For the CDR3, the DNA is TGTGCCAGCAGCCAAGATTTAGGACAGGGAGGAGTGAATGAGCAGTTCTTC. This sequence encodes CASSQDLGQGGVNEQFF.

The rearrangement links TRBV19 to TRBJ2-7; tentatively, D is TRBD1 or TRBD2 (6 bases each). Germline CDR1 and CDR2: LNHDA and SQIVND (reference sequence). Trimming left V 9 bases short and J 3 bases short, with 12 bases between. The CDR3 totals 12 residues. CDR3 DNA sequence: TGTGCCAGCAAAGGGGGGTACTACGAGCAGTACTTC. Its protein product is CASKGGYYEQYF.

The gene calls are TRBV6-6 and TRBJ2-7, with TRBD1 as a possible D gene (6 bases). Trimming stripped 10 bases from V and 2 bases from J, with 21 bases between. This CDR3 spans 15 amino acids. Germline V gene lookup returns CDR1 MNHNY and CDR2 SVGAGI (reference sequence). The DNA for the CDR3 is TGTGCCACCACCGATTTAGGGGGACGGACCTACGAGCAGTACTTC. This encodes CATTDLGGRTYEQYF.

The rearrangement joins TRBV3-1 (or the pseudogene TRBV3-2) to TRBJ2-5; 11 bases fit TRBD1. The V segment lost 1 base and the J segment 4 bases; nucleotides outside the gene matches: 8. Germline V CDR1 and CDR2: LGHDT, YNNKEL (reference sequence). CDR3 length: 17 amino acids. The CDR3 loop reads CASSQGKWDRGVETQYF. The DNA of the CDR3 is TGTGCCAGCAGCCAAGGGAAATGGGACAGGGGGGTAGAGACCCAGTACTTC.

The chain links TRBV7-8 to TRBJ2-3, with D possibly TRBD1 on 6 matching bases. The ends were cut back, 5 bases at V and 4 bases at J, with 13 bases in the middle. Per the germline V gene, CDR1 is SGHVS and CDR2 is FQNEAQ. There are 14 residues in the CDR3. The DNA of the CDR3 is TGTGCCAGCAGCCCCCGGGACACCTCAGATACGCAGTATTTT. Its protein is CASSPRDTSDTQYF.

The genes are TRBV4-1 and TRBJ1-2; possible D gene TRBD1, 6 bases. The CDR3 sequence is 16 residues long. Trimming removed 0 bases at V and 5 bases at J, with 16 bases between. Germline CDR1 and CDR2: MGHRA and YSYEKL. This CDR3 reads CASSQERGAGVYGYTF. For the CDR3, the DNA is TGCGCCAGCAGCCAAGAACGGGGGGCAGGGGTGTATGGCTACACCTTC.

The CDR3 loop is CSVEDYQGHTEAFF. DNA for the CDR3: TGCAGCGTTGAAGATTACCAGGGCCACACTGAAGCTTTCTTT. V gene TRBV29-1 combines with J gene TRBJ1-1, with D possibly TRBD1 on 5 matching bases. The CDR3 spans 14 residues. Germline V gene data show CDR1 as SQVTM and CDR2 as ANQGSEA. The germline V and J ends were trimmed by 0 bases and 3 bases, with 11 bases remaining between them.

The genes are TRBV28 and TRBJ1-2; D unresolved. Trimming pared 8 bases from V and 7 bases from J, leaving 14 bases between. CDR1 MDHEN and CDR2 SYDVKM come from the germline V gene. The CDR3 is 12 residues long. In DNA, the CDR3 is TGTGCCAGCGGCCAAGTAAGTGGTGGCTACACCTTC. Its translation: CASGQVSGGYTF.

The chain is built from TRBV7-2 and TRBJ1-2, with D possibly being TRBD1 (5 bases). Germline CDR1 reads SGHTA; CDR2 reads FQGNSA. CDR3 length: 14 amino acids. With 5 bases removed from V and 2 bases from J, the gap between germline ends came to 12 bases. The CDR3 coding sequence is TGTGCCAGCAGCGCGAGACAGACAAACTATGGCTACACCTTC. This sequence encodes CASSARQTNYGYTF. Full variable domain (rest looked up from reference TRBV7-2 and TRBJ1-2): GAGVSQSPSNKVTEKGKDVELRCDPISGHTALYWYRQSLGQGLEFLIYFQGNSAPDKSGLPSDRFSAERTGGSVSTLTIQRTQQEDSAVYLCASSARQTNYGYTFGSGTRLTVV.

The chain joins TRBV27 to TRBJ2-7; 9 nucleotides align to TRBD2. The germline CDR1 and CDR2 sequences are MNHEY and SMNVEV (reference sequence). The CDR3 sequence is 19 residues long. The ends lost 5 bases at V and 0 bases at J; junction bases unmatched: 17. Here the CDR3 DNA reads TGTGCCAGCAGTCACCGACAGGGTAAAAGCGGGAGGAGCTCCTACGAGCAGTACTTC. Translation gives CASSHRQGKSGRSSYEQYF.

V gene TRBV5-1 combines with J gene TRBJ1-6, with 9 positions matching TRBD1. Trimming at V came to 0 bases and at J to 3 bases, leaving 1 base not matched to a gene. The CDR3 loop spans 16 amino acids. CDR1 SGHRS and CDR2 YFSETQ come from the germline V gene. The CDR3 bases are TGCGCCAGCAGCTTGGGGACAGGGGACTATAATTCACCCCTCCACTTT. Its translation: CASSLGTGDYNSPLHF.

This clone has more than one count but fewer than ten. J is TRBJ1-2 and V is TRBV5-6; no clear D. The V gene lost 4 bases and the J gene lost 5 bases, with 15 bases spanning the gap. The CDR3 loop spans 14 amino acids. The germline V gene has CDR1 SGHDT and CDR2 YYEEEE. The CDR3 spells CASSKEEERYGYTF. The CDR3, as DNA: TGTGCCAGCAGCAAGGAAGAGGAGAGGTATGGCTACACCTTC.

This clone appeared a few times. The rearrangement joins TRBV11-3 to TRBJ2-3; D might be TRBD1 (5 bases). The V end was cut by 5 bases, the J end by 1 base, with 19 bases between. This CDR3 is built from 17 residues. Germline CDR1 and CDR2: SGHNT and YENEEA. The CDR3 bases are TGTGCCAGCAGCCTTTCCCCAGACATCAGGGGCACAGATACGCAGTATTTT. Encoded protein: CASSLSPDIRGTDTQYF.

The J gene is TRBJ2-1, the V gene TRBV7-2; TRBD1 aligns across 8 bases. The germline V gene encodes CDR1 SGHTA and CDR2 FQGNSA. J gave up 2 bases and V 3 bases, and 6 bases lay outside the gene matches. The CDR3 extends over 16 amino acids. CDR3 loop: CASSFTTGVAYNEQFF. The CDR3 coding sequence is TGTGCCAGCAGCTTCACGACAGGGGTGGCCTACAATGAGCAGTTCTTC.

In its sample, this clone was seen once. The chain joins TRBV19 to TRBJ2-7; D is ambiguous. Germline CDR1 is LNHDA and CDR2 is SQIVND (reference sequence). The CDR3 covers 15 residues. V was clipped by 0 bases and J by 0 bases, with 9 bases between them. As DNA, the CDR3 is TGTGCCAGTAGTATAGACTATGGCAGCTCCTACGAGCAGTACTTC. Translation: CASSIDYGSSYEQYF.

The V gene is TRBV28, the J gene TRBJ2-1; 9 bases line up with TRBD2. After removal of 2 bases from V and 6 bases from J, the junction contained 2 bases not matched to a gene. The CDR3 covers 14 residues. Germline V gene sequence: CDR1 MDHEN, CDR2 SYDVKM. CDR3 amino acids: CASSLPGLANEQFF. CDR3 nucleotide sequence: TGTGCCAGCAGTTTACCGGGACTAGCCAATGAGCAGTTCTTC.

The chain employs TRBV28 and TRBJ2-1; maybe TRBD2 (6 bases). The CDR3 covers 15 residues. Trimming removed 6 bases at V and 5 bases at J, with 17 bases between. The germline V gene encodes CDR1 MDHEN and CDR2 SYDVKM. CDR3 sequence reads: CASRSVTGTHNEQFF. For the CDR3, the DNA is TGTGCCAGCAGGTCAGTCACCGGGACTCACAATGAGCAGTTCTTC.

V gene TRBV29-1 combines with J gene TRBJ2-5; D is perhaps TRBD1 or TRBD2 (5 bases each). CDR3 size: 14 residues. Trimming shortened V by 0 bases and J by 6 bases, and 14 bases separated the two germline ends. Germline values: CDR1 SQVTM, CDR2 ANQGSEA. CDR3 sequence (DNA): TGCAGCGTTGAAGAGCCTGGGGGTCTGCAGACCCAGTACTTC. Its translation: CSVEEPGGLQTQYF.

The chain couples TRBV28 to TRBJ1-5; 8 bases line up with TRBD1. Germline-derived CDR1 and CDR2 are MDHEN and SYDVKM. Trimming took 5 bases from V and 0 from J; bases not matched to a gene: 3. There are 15 residues in the CDR3. DNA of the CDR3: TGTGCCAGCAGTGGGACAGGATTTAGCAATCAGCCCCAGCATTTT. The encoded protein is CASSGTGFSNQPQHF.

The gene calls are TRBV5-4 and TRBJ2-3, with 7 positions matching TRBD1. V shed 3 bases and J 2 bases; nucleotides not matched to a gene: 12. CDR1 is SGHNT and CDR2 is YYREEE in the germline V gene (reference sequence). CDR3 length: 17 residues. As DNA, the CDR3 is TGTGCCAGCAGCTCAGGTCCCACCGGGACAGACACAGATACGCAGTATTTT. As protein: CASSSGPTGTDTDTQYF. The full variable domain, rest sourced from reference TRBV5-4 and TRBJ2-3, is ETGVTQSPTHLIKTRGQQVTLRCSSQSGHNTVSWYQQALGQGPQFIFQYYREEENGRGNFPPRFSGLQFPNYSSELNVNALELDDSALYLCASSSGPTGTDTDTQYFGPGTRLTVL.

The chain employs TRBV6-1 and TRBJ2-2; D is unclear. Germline loops: CDR1 MNHNS, CDR2 SASEGT. This CDR3 comprises 13 residues. With 1 base removed from V and 12 bases from J, the gap between germline ends came to 12 bases. Here the CDR3 reads CASSEGSPRKLFF. The CDR3 DNA reads TGTGCCAGCAGTGAAGGTAGCCCTCGTAAGCTGTTTTTT.

V gene TRBV5-1 combines with J gene TRBJ1-3; 9 bases are a match to TRBD1. This CDR3 contains 14 residues. V lost 3 bases to trimming and J lost 4 bases; unmatched junction nucleotides: 2. CDR1 is SGHRS, CDR2 YFSETQ, per germline. In DNA, the CDR3 is TGCGCCAGCAGCTGGGGGACAGGGGGAAACACCATATATTTT. Translation gives CASSWGTGGNTIYF.

The chain links TRBV7-6 to TRBJ2-1; the D is unclear. Trimming stripped 2 bases from V and 8 bases from J, with 7 bases between. The length of the CDR3 is 12 residues. Looked up from germline, CDR1 is SGHVS and CDR2 is FNYEAQ. CDR3 residues: CASSLNRYEQFF. In DNA form, the CDR3 reads TGTGCCAGCAGCTTAAATCGGTATGAGCAGTTCTTC.

This sequence joins TRBV20-1 and TRBJ2-7; D remains ambiguous. Germline-derived CDR1 and CDR2 are DFQATT and SNEGSKA (reference sequence). The V end was cut by 3 bases, the J end by 0 bases, with 9 bases between. The CDR3 is 13 residues long. The CDR3 loop reads CSASTLPSYEQYF. The DNA for the CDR3 is TGCAGTGCTAGTACACTCCCCTCCTACGAGCAGTACTTC.

The chain combines TRBV7-2 with TRBJ1-2, with TRBD1 matching over 7 bases. The CDR3 covers 14 residues. V was pared by 7 bases and J by 4 bases, with 9 bases of the junction left unmatched. Germline CDR1 reads SGHTA; CDR2 reads FQGNSA. The CDR3 loop reads CASNDQTGTYGYTF. As DNA, the CDR3 is TGTGCCAGCAACGATCAGACAGGGACCTATGGCTACACCTTC.